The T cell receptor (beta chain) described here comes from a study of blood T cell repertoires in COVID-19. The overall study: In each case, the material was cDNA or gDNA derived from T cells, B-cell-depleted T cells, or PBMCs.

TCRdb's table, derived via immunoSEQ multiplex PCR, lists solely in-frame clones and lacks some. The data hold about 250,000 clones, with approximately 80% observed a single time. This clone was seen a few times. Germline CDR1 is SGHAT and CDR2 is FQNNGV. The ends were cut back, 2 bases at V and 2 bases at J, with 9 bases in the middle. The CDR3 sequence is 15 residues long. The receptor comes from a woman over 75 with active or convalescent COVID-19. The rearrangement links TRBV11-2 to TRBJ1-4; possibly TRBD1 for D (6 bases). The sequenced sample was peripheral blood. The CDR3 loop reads CASSLQGWTNEKLFF. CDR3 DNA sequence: TGTGCCAGCAGCTTACAGGGGTGGACTAATGAAAAACTGTTTTTT.